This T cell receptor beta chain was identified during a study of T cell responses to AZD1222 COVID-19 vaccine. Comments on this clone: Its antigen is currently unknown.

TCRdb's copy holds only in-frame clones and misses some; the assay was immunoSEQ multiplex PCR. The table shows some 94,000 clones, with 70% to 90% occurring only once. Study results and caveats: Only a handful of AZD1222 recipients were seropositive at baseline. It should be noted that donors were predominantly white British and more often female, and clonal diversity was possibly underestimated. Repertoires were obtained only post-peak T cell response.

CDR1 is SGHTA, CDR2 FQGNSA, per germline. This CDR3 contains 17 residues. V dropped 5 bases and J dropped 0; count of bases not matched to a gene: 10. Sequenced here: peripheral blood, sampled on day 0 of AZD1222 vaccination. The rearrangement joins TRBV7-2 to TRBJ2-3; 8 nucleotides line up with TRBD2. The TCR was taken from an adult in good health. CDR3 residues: CASSPRGGGFSTDTQYF. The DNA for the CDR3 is TGTGCCAGCAGCCCGAGGGGCGGGGGGTTCAGCACAGATACGCAGTATTTT.